This is a list of T cell receptor beta chains from one sample in a study of T cells in Graves' hyperthyroidism and ophthalmopathy. TCRdb independently ran MiXCR on the multiplex PCR reads; one entry per CDR3 protein. In the table there are 500,000 to 700,000 distinct CDR3 sequences, over 15% of which are singletons. Specimen: blood. The receptor set was obtained from a woman aged 18 to 35 with Graves' hyperthyroidism. Each CDR3 is given with its conserved first and last residue. The order of the fields is clone size, D gene, J gene, CDR3 length, V gene, CDR3 DNA, CDR3 protein. A D gene is named only where the DNA matches it firmly. Only part of the rows carry a size: once, few, many, or a class if the clone is expanded.

>once|TRBD2|TRBJ2-1|18|TRBV28
TGTGCCAGCAGCCTAGGACTAGCGGGAGGCCTCTCCTACAATGAGCAGTTCTTC
CASSLGLAGGLSYNEQFF
>few|.|TRBJ2-3|15|TRBV20-1
TGCAGTACAATATTGGCCCATTTACGGGGGGATACGCAGTATTTT
CSTILAHLRGDTQYF
>many|TRBD2|TRBJ2-3|18|TRBV6-1
TGTGCCAGCAGCCCCCTGACTAGCGGGGGCCGACCCACAGATACGCAGTATTTT
CASSPLTSGGRPTDTQYF
>.|TRBD2|TRBJ2-5|16|TRBV7-7
TGTGCCAGCAGCCGCAGACTAGCGAAGGGACAAGAGACCCAGTACTTC
CASSRRLAKGQETQYF
>many|.|TRBJ1-1|14|TRBV6-2/TRBV6-3
TGTGCCAGCAGTTACGGGGCGCAAGGCACTGAAGCTTTCTTT
CASSYGAQGTEAFF
>few|TRBD2|TRBJ2-5|14|TRBV10-3
TGTGCCATCAGTGAGGGGGGGGGCCAAGAGACCCAGTACTTC
CAISEGGGQETQYF
>few|TRBD1|TRBJ1-6|22|TRBV2
TGTGCCAGCACGCACTTCGTCAGGGACAGCCTACCTAGGAGCTCCTATAATTCACCCCTCCACTTT
CASTHFVRDSLPRSSYNSPLHF
>.|TRBD1|TRBJ2-7|19|TRBV9
TGTGCCAGCAGCGTAGAACTAATACGACAGGGGCGGGCCCCCTACGAGCAGTACTTC
CASSVELIRQGRAPYEQYF
>many|TRBD2|TRBJ2-3|15|TRBV20-1
TGCAGTGCTGGTAGCGGGAGGTCAATTCAGGGTACGCAGTATTTT
CSAGSGRSIQGTQYF
>many|.|TRBJ1-1|12|TRBV30
TGTGCCTGGAGTGTTTGGGACACTGAAGCTTTCTTT
CAWSVWDTEAFF
>many|.|TRBJ2-7|14|TRBV7-2
TGTGCCAGCAGCTTACGTACGGGTAGGAACGAGCAGTACTTC
CASSLRTGRNEQYF
>many|TRBD2|TRBJ2-2|17|TRBV27
TGTGCCACCTCGGGACTAGCGTCGCGCCCGAACACCGGGGAGCTGTTTTTT
CATSGLASRPNTGELFF
>many|.|TRBJ2-1|13|TRBV11-2
TGTGCCAGCAGCCGACCTACCGATAGACGCTTGTTCTTC
CASSRPTDRRLFF
>.|.|TRBJ1-1|13|TRBV9
TGTGCCAGCAGCGTTCTACTGAACACTGAAGCTTTCTTT
CASSVLLNTEAFF
>few|TRBD1|TRBJ1-1|14|TRBV5-1
TGCGCCAGCAGCCCCGGGACAGGGGGTAGTGAAGCTTTCTTT
CASSPGTGGSEAFF
>many|.|TRBJ2-7|13|TRBV6-5
TGTGCCAGCAGTTACTCGCCCCAGGTCGAGCAGTACTTC
CASSYSPQVEQYF
>many|.|TRBJ1-1|15|TRBV5-1
TGCGCCAGCAGCTTGGCCGGGACAACGAACACTGAAGCTTTCTTT
CASSLAGTTNTEAFF
>few|.|TRBJ2-7|15|TRBV9
TGTGCCAGCAGCCTGTACGGCGGGGAGATCTACGAGCAGTACTTC
CASSLYGGEIYEQYF
>many|.|TRBJ1-1|12|TRBV6-2/TRBV6-3
TGTGCCAGCAGTCAGGAGTACACTGAAGCTTTCTTT
CASSQEYTEAFF
>.|TRBD1|TRBJ1-6|16|TRBV20-1
TGCAGTGCAATAAGTCCACGAGACAGGGGGAGCTCACCCCTCCACTTT
CSAISPRDRGSSPLHF
>.|TRBD2|TRBJ2-2|14|TRBV9
TGTGCCAGCAGCGTCGGACTAGCTCCCGGGGAGCTGTTTTTT
CASSVGLAPGELFF
>many|TRBD1|TRBJ2-7|14|TRBV5-5
TGTGCCAGCAGCTTGAAGACAGGGGACCGCGAGCAGTACTTC
CASSLKTGDREQYF
>.|TRBD2|TRBJ2-7|16|TRBV29-1
TGCAGCGTTTTGGGAGGGTCACGAGCCCTCTCCTACGAGCAGTACTTC
CSVLGGSRALSYEQYF
>few|.|TRBJ1-6|14|TRBV19
TGTGCCAGTAGTATCGCGACAGCTAATTCACCCCTCCACTTT
CASSIATANSPLHF
>.|.|TRBJ1-4|14|TRBV3-1
TGTGCCAGCAGCCAAGCCGGGGTACAAGAAAAACTGTTTTTT
CASSQAGVQEKLFF
>many|.|TRBJ2-7|14|TRBV20-1
TGCAGTGCTCGCGATATCAGGGTAGCCTACGAGCAGTACTTC
CSARDIRVAYEQYF
>.|.|TRBJ1-5|18|TRBV28
TGTGCCAGCAGTGGACTAGGGCAGGGCCTCTATAGCAATCAGCCCCAGCATTTT
CASSGLGQGLYSNQPQHF
>.|.|TRBJ2-7|15|TRBV12-3/TRBV12-4
TGTGCCAGCAGTCCCCGTGCGGGGACAGCCTACGAGCAGTACTTC
CASSPRAGTAYEQYF
>many|TRBD2|TRBJ2-5|14|TRBV27
TGTGCCAGCAGCGAAGCGGGGGAGTGGAAGACCCAGTACTTC
CASSEAGEWKTQYF
>few|.|TRBJ1-3|14|TRBV6-1
TGTGCCAGCAGTTGGGACGGGGCTGGAAACACCATATATTTT
CASSWDGAGNTIYF
>few|.|TRBJ2-5|16|TRBV20-1
TGCAGTGCTAGCGCCACCCCGACAGGAAGGAGAGAGACCCAGTACTTC
CSASATPTGRRETQYF
>many|.|TRBJ2-2|14|TRBV2
TGTGCCAGCAGTGAGGTCGTTAGGGTGGGGGAGCTGTTTTTT
CASSEVVRVGELFF
>.|.|TRBJ1-6|16|TRBV6-5
TGTGCCAGCAGTTATCAGGGGTCGGCATTGGACTCACCCCTCCACTTT
CASSYQGSALDSPLHF
>.|TRBD1|TRBJ1-1|17|TRBV5-1
TGCGCCAGCAGCTTGAAAGGGACAGGGGGCTGGGACACTGAAGCTTTCTTT
CASSLKGTGGWDTEAFF
>few|.|TRBJ1-1|17|TRBV7-9
TGTGCCAGCAGATCCGGAGGGTCCAACCTAGTGAACACTGAAGCTTTCTTT
CASRSGGSNLVNTEAFF
>many|TRBD1|TRBJ2-7|14|TRBV7-2
TGTGCCAGCAGCTCCCGGACAGGCTCCTACGAGCAGTACTTC
CASSSRTGSYEQYF
>many|TRBD2|TRBJ2-3|15|TRBV11-3
TGTGCCAGCAGCTTAGATAGCGGGAGCACAGATACGCAGTATTTT
CASSLDSGSTDTQYF
>few|TRBD1|TRBJ1-1|16|TRBV20-1
TGCAGTGCAGCCCCCGGGACAGGGGGTCTTCGCACTGAAGCTTTCTTT
CSAAPGTGGLRTEAFF
>.|TRBD2|TRBJ2-1|15|TRBV27
TGTGCCAGCAGTCTACTAGCGGGAGGCACCGGTGAGCAGTTCTTC
CASSLLAGGTGEQFF
>.|TRBD2|TRBJ2-2|17|TRBV4-1
TGCGCCAGCAGCCCGGGGGGGCGGGGGTGGAACACCGGGGAGCTGTTTTTT
CASSPGGRGWNTGELFF
>few|.|TRBJ2-2|15|TRBV5-6
TGTGCCAGCAGCTTACCTGCGCCTCCCACCGGGGAGCTGTTTTTT
CASSLPAPPTGELFF
>.|TRBD2|TRBJ2-5|18|TRBV5-8
TGTGCCAGCAGCTACGGACTAGCGGGGGGCCTCCCGGGAGGGACCCAGTACTTC
CASSYGLAGGLPGGTQYF
>.|TRBD2|TRBJ2-5|15|TRBV28
TGTGCCAGCAGTTTATTTCGGGGGGTTGAGAAGACCCAGTACTTC
CASSLFRGVEKTQYF
>few|TRBD2|TRBJ2-7|14|TRBV20-1
TGCAGTGCTAGAAGACTAGCGGGAATCTACGAGCAGTACTTC
CSARRLAGIYEQYF
>.|TRBD1|TRBJ1-2|14|TRBV5-1
TGCGCCAGCAGCACCCCGACAGGGGGCTTTGGCTACACCTTC
CASSTPTGGFGYTF
>few|TRBD1|TRBJ1-1|16|TRBV7-2
TGTGCCAGCAGCTGGACAGGGGGCGCATCGAACACTGAAGCTTTCTTT
CASSWTGGASNTEAFF